This T cell receptor beta chain was retrieved from a study of OX40 agonist ivuxolimab in advanced cancers. Across the study: Dosing consisted of intravenous ivuxolimab at 0.01 to 10 mg/kg every 2 weeks. Patients receiving dose escalation had hepatocellular carcinoma, melanoma, renal cell or head and neck cancer. Study-level results: Expanded clones tended on average to be more numerous among CD8+ T cells than CD4+.

The sampling schedule covered blood at baseline, cycle 4 day 1, and cycle 7 day 1. Regarding this clone: Its antigen is undetermined.

V was clipped by 0 bases and J by 2 bases, with 8 bases between them. Germline V gene lookup returns CDR1 MNHEY and CDR2 SVGAGI. The CDR3 covers 15 residues. Sequencing was performed with immunoSEQ multiplex PCR; in TCRdb, only in-frame clones are kept and a portion is missing. The sample lists 30,000 to 35,000 clones, around 80% occurring once. The chain uses TRBV6-5 and TRBJ1-3, with D uncertain. This sequence originates from an adult with an advanced solid tumor such as melanoma, head and neck, liver or kidney cancer. The sample was CD4+ or CD8+ T cells sorted from blood, taken in a trial of the OX40 agonist ivuxolimab. The CDR3 region is CASSYSGRTGNTIYF. The CDR3 DNA sequence: TGTGCCAGCAGTTACTCCGGCAGGACTGGAAACACCATATATTTT.